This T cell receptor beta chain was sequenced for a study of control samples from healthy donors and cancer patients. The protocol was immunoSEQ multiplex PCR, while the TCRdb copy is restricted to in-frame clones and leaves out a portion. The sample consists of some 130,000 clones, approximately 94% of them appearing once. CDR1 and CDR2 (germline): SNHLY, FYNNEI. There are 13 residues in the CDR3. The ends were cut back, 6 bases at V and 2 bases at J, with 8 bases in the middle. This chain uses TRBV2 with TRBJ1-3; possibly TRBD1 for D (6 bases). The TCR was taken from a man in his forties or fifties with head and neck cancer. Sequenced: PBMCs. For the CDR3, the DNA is TGTGCCAGCAGGTACAGGGCTGGAAACACCATATATTTT. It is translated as CASRYRAGNTIYF.